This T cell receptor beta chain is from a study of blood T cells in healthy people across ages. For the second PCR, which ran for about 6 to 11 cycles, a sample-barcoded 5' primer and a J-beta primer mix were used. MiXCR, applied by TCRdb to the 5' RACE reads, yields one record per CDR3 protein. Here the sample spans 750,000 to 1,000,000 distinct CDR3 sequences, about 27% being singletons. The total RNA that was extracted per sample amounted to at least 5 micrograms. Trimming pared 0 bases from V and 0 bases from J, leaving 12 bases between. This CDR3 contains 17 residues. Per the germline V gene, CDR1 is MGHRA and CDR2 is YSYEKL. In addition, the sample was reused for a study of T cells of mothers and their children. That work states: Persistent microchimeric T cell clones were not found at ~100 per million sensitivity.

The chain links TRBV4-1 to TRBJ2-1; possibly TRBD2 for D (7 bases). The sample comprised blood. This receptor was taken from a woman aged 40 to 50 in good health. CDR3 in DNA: TGCGCCAGCAGCCAAGATGGGGGGGCCAGCTCCTACAATGAGCAGTTCTTC. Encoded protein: CASSQDGGASSYNEQFF.